This entry describes one TCR beta chain. No antigen is known for it. Distinct nucleotide sequences in the sample also encode this CDR3. The source of the sample is a study of shared clonotypes between healthy human individuals. Findings and caveats of the study: Sampling covered blood only; tissue repertoires likely differ.

Some clones are missing from TCRdb's copy, which holds only in-frame ones; the method was immunoSEQ multiplex PCR. Of nearly 1,000,000 clones in the sample, less than 85% are singletons; the top ten hold approximately 1.5%. V lost 1 base and J lost 4, with 8 bases in between. The CDR3 covers 13 residues. Looked up from germline, CDR1 is GTSNPN and CDR2 is SVGIG (reference sequence). The gene calls are TRBV30 and TRBJ1-5; D ambiguous. Sequenced sample: memory CD4+ T cells sorted from blood. The subset was: CD45RA-negative fraction. The source is a man aged 18 to 30 in good health. CDR3 loop: CAWSETSNQPQHF. CDR3 coding DNA: TGTGCCTGGAGTGAAACCTCAAATCAGCCCCAGCATTTT.